The present entry profiles one TCR beta chain with its context. Its matching antigen is unknown. Method: immunoSEQ multiplex PCR; TCRdb's copy keeps in-frame clones and lacks some. The sample gives tens of thousands of clones, more than 90% of which show up once; approximately 6.9% is in the top ten. Trimming stripped 7 bases from V and 3 bases from J, with 15 bases between. Looked up from germline, CDR1 is SEHNR and CDR2 is FQNEAQ (reference sequence). The CDR3 length is 14 residues. The record originates from a study of graft-versus-host responses after intestinal transplantation. The wider study: Recipients uniformly received anti-thymocyte globulin induction, followed by tacrolimus and steroids for around 3 years. Points from the study as a whole: Recipient marrow held GvH clones, some first seen in ileum or blood. Circulating GvH clone levels at their peak were associated with HvG declines (early post-transplant).

The source of this sequence is a human patient who received an intestinal transplant, so some T cells may come from the graft donor. This specimen was bone marrow, taken nearly 750 days after intestinal transplantation. This chain connects TRBV7-9 to TRBJ1-2, with a possible D match to TRBD1 (6 bases). The CDR3 spells CASTPGGGYYGYTF. In DNA form, the CDR3 reads TGTGCCAGCACCCCGGGAGGGGGGTACTATGGCTACACCTTC.